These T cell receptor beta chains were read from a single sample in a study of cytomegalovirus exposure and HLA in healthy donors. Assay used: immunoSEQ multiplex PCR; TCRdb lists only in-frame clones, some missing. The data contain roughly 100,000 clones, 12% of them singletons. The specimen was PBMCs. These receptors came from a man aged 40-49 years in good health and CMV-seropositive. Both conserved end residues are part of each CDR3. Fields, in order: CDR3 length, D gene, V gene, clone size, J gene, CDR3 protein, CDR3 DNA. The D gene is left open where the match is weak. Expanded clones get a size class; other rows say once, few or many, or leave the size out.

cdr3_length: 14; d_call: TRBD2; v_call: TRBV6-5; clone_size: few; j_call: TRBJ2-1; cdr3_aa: CASSRAGGDNEQFF; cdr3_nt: TGTGCCAGCAGTAGAGCGGGAGGTGACAATGAGCAGTTCTTC
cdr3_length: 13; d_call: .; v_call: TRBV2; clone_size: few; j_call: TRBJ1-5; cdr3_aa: CASMEQNNQPQHF; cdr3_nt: TGTGCCAGCATGGAACAGAACAATCAGCCCCAGCATTTT
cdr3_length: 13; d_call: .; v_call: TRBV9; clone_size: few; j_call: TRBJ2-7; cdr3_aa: CASSVAGSGEQYF; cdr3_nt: TGTGCCAGCAGCGTAGCTGGGTCAGGGGAGCAGTACTTC
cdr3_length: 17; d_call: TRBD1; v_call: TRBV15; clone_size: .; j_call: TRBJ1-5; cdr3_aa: CATSREFSGTGTQPQHF; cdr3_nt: TGTGCCACCAGCAGAGAATTCTCCGGGACAGGGACTCAGCCCCAGCATTTT
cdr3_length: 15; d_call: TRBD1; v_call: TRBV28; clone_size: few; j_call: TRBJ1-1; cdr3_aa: CASSFPGQVNTEAFF; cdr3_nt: TGTGCCAGCAGTTTCCCTGGACAGGTGAACACTGAAGCTTTCTTT
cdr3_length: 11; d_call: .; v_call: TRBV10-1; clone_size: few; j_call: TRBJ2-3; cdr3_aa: CASSEQDTQYF; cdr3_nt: TGCGCCAGCAGTGAGCAAGATACGCAGTATTTT
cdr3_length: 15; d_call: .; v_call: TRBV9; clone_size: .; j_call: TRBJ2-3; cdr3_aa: CASSVGTFSTDTQYF; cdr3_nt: TGTGCCAGCAGCGTAGGAACTTTTAGCACAGATACGCAGTATTTT
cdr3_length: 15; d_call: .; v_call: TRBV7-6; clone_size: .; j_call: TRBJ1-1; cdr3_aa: CASSSGYQRDTEAFF; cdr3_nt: TGTGCCAGCAGCTCAGGGTACCAACGGGACACTGAAGCTTTCTTT
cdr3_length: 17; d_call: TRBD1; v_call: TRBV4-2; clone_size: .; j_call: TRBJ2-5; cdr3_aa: CASSRSEGTGDEETQYF; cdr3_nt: TGTGCCAGCAGCCGGTCAGAGGGGACAGGGGATGAGGAGACCCAGTACTTC
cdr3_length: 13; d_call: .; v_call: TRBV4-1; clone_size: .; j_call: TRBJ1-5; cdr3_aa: CASSQGLYQPQHF; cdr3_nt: TGCGCCAGCAGCCAGGGACTGTATCAGCCCCAGCATTTT
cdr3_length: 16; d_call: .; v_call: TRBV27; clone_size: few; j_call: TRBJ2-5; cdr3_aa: CASSLYNGGYQETQYF; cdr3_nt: TGTGCCAGCAGTTTATACAACGGAGGGTACCAAGAGACCCAGTACTTC
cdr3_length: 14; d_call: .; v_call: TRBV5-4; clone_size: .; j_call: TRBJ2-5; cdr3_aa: CASSLNREQETQYF; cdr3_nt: TGTGCCAGCAGCTTGAACAGGGAACAAGAGACCCAGTACTTC
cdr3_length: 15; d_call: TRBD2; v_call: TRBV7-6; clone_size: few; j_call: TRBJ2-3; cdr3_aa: CASSQLAASTDTQYF; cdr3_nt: TGTGCCAGCAGCCAACTAGCGGCGAGCACAGATACGCAGTATTTT
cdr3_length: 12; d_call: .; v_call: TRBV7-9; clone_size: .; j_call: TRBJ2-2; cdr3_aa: CASSRDSGELFF; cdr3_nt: TGTGCCAGCAGCCGCGACAGCGGGGAGCTGTTTTTT
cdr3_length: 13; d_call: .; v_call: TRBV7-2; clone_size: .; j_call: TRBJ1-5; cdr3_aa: CASSLPGEKPQHF; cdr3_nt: TGTGCCAGCAGCTTACCAGGGGAAAAGCCCCAGCATTTT
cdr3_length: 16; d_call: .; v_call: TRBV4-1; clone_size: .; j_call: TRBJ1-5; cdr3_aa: CASSQGADMGNQPQHF; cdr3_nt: TGCGCCAGCAGCCAAGGGGCAGACATGGGCAATCAGCCCCAGCATTTT
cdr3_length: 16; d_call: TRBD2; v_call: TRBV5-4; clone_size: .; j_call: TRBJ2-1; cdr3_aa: CASSPTTNGLGNEQFF; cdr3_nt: TGTGCCAGCAGCCCTACGACGAACGGACTAGGTAATGAGCAGTTCTTC
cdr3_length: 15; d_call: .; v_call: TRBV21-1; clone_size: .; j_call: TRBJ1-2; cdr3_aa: CASSLPQGRRAGYTF; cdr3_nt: TGTGCCAGCAGCCTTCCACAGGGGAGGAGGGCGGGCTACACCTTC
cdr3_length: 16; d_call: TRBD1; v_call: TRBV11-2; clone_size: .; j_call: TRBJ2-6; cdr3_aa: CASRGQGIFGANVLTF; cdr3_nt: TGTGCCAGCAGAGGACAGGGGATCTTTGGGGCCAACGTCCTGACTTTC
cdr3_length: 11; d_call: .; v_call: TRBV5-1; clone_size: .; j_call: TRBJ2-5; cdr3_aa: CASSLRETQYF; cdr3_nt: TGCGCCAGCAGCTTGCGGGAGACCCAGTACTTC
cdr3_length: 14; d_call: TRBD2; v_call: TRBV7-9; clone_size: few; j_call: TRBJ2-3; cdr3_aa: CASSPSGNTDTQYF; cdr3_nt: TGTGCCAGCAGCCCTAGCGGAAACACAGATACGCAGTATTTT
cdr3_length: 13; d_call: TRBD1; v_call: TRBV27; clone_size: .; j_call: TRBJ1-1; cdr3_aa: CASSPRGESEAFF; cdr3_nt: TGTGCCAGCAGTCCCAGGGGGGAGAGTGAAGCTTTCTTT
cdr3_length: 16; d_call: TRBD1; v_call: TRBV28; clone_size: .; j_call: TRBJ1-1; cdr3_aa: CASSPIQGAINTEAFF; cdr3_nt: TGTGCCAGCAGTCCGATACAGGGGGCAATTAACACTGAAGCTTTCTTT
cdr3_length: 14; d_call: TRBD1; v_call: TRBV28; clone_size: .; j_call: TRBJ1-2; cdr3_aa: CASSFRDRGPGYTF; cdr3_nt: TGTGCCAGCAGTTTCAGGGACAGGGGGCCTGGCTACACCTTC
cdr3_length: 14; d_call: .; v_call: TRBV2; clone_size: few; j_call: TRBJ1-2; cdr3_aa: CASKKDSNSYGYTF; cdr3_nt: TGTGCCAGCAAGAAGGACAGCAACTCCTATGGCTACACCTTC
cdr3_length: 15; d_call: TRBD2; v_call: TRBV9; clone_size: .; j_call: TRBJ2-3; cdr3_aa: CASSVSGSEVDTQYF; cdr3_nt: TGTGCCAGCAGCGTTAGCGGGAGTGAGGTAGATACGCAGTATTTT
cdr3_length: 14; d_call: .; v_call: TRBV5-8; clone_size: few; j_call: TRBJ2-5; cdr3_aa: CASSLTGSQETQYF; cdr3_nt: TGTGCCAGCAGCTTGACAGGGTCGCAAGAGACCCAGTACTTC
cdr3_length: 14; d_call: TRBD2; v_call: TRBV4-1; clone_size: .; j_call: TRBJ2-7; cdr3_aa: CASSPAGREWEQYF; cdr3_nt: TGCGCCAGCAGCCCGGCCGGGCGGGAGTGGGAGCAGTACTTC
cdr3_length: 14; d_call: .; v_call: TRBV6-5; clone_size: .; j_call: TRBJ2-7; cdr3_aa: CASSYYLVGYEQYF; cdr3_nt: TGTGCCAGCAGTTACTATCTAGTTGGCTACGAGCAGTACTTC
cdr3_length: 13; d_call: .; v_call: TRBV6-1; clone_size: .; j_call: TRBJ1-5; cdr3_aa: CASTNRGNQPQHF; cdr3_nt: TGTGCCAGCACTAATCGGGGCAATCAGCCCCAGCATTTT
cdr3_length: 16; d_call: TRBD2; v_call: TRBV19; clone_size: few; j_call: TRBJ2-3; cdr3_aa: CASTVGLAGRTDTQYF; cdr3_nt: TGTGCCAGTACGGTCGGACTAGCGGGGCGCACAGATACGCAGTATTTT
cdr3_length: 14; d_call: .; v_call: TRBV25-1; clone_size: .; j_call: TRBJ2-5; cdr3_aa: CASSEGAGRETQYF; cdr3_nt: TGTGCCAGCAGTGAGGGGGCAGGGAGAGAGACCCAGTACTTC
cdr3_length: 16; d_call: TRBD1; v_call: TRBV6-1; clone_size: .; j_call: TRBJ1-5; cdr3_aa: CASSEFQGAGHQPQHF; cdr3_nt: TGTGCCAGCAGTGAATTTCAGGGGGCGGGCCACCAGCCCCAGCATTTT
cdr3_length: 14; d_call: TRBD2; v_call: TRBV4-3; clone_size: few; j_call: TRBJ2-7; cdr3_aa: CASSQDQSGGEQYF; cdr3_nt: TGCGCCAGCAGCCAAGATCAATCGGGGGGCGAGCAGTACTTC
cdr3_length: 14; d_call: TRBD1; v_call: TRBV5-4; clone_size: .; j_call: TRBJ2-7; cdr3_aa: CASTRQGGGYEQYF; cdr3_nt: TGTGCCAGCACCCGACAGGGGGGAGGGTACGAGCAGTACTTC
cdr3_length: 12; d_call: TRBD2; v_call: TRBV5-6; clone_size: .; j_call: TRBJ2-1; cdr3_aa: CASSGTSDEQFF; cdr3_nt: TGTGCCAGCAGCGGAACTAGCGATGAGCAGTTCTTC
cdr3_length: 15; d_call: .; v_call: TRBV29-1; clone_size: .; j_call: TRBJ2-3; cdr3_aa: CSVEATGVGTDTQYF; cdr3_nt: TGCAGCGTTGAAGCCACGGGGGTTGGTACAGATACGCAGTATTTT
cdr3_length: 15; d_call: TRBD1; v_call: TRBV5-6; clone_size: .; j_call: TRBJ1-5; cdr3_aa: CASSFTGVGNQPQHF; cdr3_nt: TGTGCCAGCAGCTTTACAGGGGTGGGCAATCAGCCCCAGCATTTT
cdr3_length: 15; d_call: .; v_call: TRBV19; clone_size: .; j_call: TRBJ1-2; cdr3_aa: CASSPGSAGNYGYTF; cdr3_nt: TGTGCCAGTAGTCCAGGATCCGCAGGGAACTATGGCTACACCTTC
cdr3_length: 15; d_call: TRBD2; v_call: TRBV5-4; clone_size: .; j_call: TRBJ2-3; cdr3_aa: CASSLQAGEADTQYF; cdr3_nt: TGTGCCAGCAGCTTACAAGCGGGAGAGGCAGATACGCAGTATTTT
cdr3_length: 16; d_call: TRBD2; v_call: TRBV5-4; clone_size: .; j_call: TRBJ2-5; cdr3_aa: CASSPGTSGTQETQYF; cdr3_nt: TGTGCCAGCAGCCCTGGGACTAGCGGGACTCAAGAGACCCAGTACTTC
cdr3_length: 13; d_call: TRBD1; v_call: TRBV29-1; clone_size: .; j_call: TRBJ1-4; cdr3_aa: CSVRQGANEKLFF; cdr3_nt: TGCAGCGTGCGACAGGGGGCTAATGAAAAACTGTTTTTT
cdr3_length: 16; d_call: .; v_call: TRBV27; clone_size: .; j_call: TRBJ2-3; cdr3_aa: CASSLEYRRSTDTQYF; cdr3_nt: TGTGCCAGCAGTTTAGAGTACAGGCGAAGCACAGATACGCAGTATTTT
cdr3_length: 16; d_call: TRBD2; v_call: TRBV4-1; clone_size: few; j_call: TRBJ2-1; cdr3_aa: CASSLLTSGVVNEQFF; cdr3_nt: TGCGCCAGCAGCCTCCTGACTAGCGGTGTGGTCAATGAGCAGTTCTTC
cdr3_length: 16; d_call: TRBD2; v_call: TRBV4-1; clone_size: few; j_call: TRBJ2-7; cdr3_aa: CASSQDGSLAGGEQYF; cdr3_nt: TGCGCCAGCAGCCAAGACGGGTCCTTAGCGGGAGGGGAGCAGTACTTC
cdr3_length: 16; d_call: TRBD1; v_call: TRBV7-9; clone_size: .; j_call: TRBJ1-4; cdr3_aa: CASSSARTGRGEKLFF; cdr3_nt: TGTGCCAGCAGCTCAGCGAGGACAGGGAGGGGTGAAAAACTGTTTTTT
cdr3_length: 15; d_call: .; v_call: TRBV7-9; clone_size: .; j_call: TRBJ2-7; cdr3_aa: CASSSARVGSYEQYF; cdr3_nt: TGTGCCAGCAGCTCAGCTAGGGTAGGGAGCTACGAGCAGTACTTC
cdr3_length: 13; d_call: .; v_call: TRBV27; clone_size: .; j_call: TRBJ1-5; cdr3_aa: CASSFQVRQPQHF; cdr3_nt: TGTGCCAGCAGTTTCCAGGTTAGGCAGCCCCAGCATTTT
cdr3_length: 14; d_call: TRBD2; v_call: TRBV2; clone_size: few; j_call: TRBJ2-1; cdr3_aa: CASSAGTNYNEQFF; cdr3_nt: TGTGCCAGCAGCGCCGGGACTAACTACAATGAGCAGTTCTTC
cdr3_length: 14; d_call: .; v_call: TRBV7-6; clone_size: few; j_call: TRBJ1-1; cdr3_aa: CASSFGEGNTEAFF; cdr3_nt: TGTGCCAGCAGCTTTGGGGAGGGGAACACTGAAGCTTTCTTT
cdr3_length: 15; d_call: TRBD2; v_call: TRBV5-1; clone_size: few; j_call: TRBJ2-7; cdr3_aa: CASSLVSGISYEQYF; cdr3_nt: TGCGCCAGCAGCTTGGTCAGCGGGATCAGCTACGAGCAGTACTTC
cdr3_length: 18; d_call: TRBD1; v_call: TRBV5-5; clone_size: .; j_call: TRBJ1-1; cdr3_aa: CASSLGDPLRDRGSEAFF; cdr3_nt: TGTGCCAGCAGCTTGGGCGACCCTCTCCGGGACAGGGGGTCTGAAGCTTTCTTT
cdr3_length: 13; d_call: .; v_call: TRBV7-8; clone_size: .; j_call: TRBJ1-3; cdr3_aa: CASSSLSGNTIYF; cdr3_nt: TGTGCCAGCAGCTCCCTCTCTGGAAACACCATATATTTT
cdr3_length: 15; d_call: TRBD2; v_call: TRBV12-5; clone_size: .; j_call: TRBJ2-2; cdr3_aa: CASGLGSGGTGELFF; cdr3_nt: TGTGCTAGTGGTTTGGGTAGCGGGGGGACCGGGGAGCTGTTTTTT